This T cell receptor beta chain comes out of a study of preoperative IRX-2 immunotherapy in early breast cancer. V lost 2 bases and J lost 3, with 10 bases in between. Germline V CDR1 and CDR2: SGHRS, YFSETQ. The CDR3 spans 14 residues. Specified treatment: preoperative locoregional IRX-2 cytokine immunotherapy. Assay: immunoSEQ multiplex PCR; the TCRdb copy retains only in-frame clones and omits some. The sample has approximately 25,000 clones; around 80% are singletons. The sequence was collected from a human donor with breast cancer. The material sequenced was lymph node tissue, taken after IRX-2 immunotherapy. The chain couples TRBV5-1 to TRBJ2-3, with a weak D call TRBD2 (5 bases). This CDR3 reads CASSLGLLTDTQYF. CDR3 coding DNA: TGCGCCAGCAGCTTAGGACTTCTAACAGATACGCAGTATTTT.